Listed below are T cell receptor beta chains from one sample, sequenced in a study of shared clonotypes between healthy human individuals. Clones were sequenced by immunoSEQ multiplex PCR, and TCRdb holds only the in-frame ones, with some missing. The sample includes around 2,100,000 clones, about 95% of them seen just once. The sequencing input was naive CD8+ T cells sorted from blood. The receptors derive from a man between 18 and 35 years old in good health. Both conserved end residues are part of each CDR3. D genes are given only for firm matches.

CDR3 protein	V gene	D gene	J gene
CAWSGPADYPQETQYF	TRBV30	-	TRBJ2-5
CASSIDRLQGLGEAFF	TRBV19	TRBD1	TRBJ1-1
CASSSGQGPLQYF	TRBV27	TRBD1	TRBJ2-7
CASSRYPYRGDTEAFF	TRBV7-6	-	TRBJ1-1
CASSQGTSGVYEQYF	TRBV4-3	TRBD2	TRBJ2-7
CASSSGQPTEAFF	TRBV13	-	TRBJ1-1
CARNNRGLWGYTF	TRBV14	TRBD1	TRBJ1-2
CASSPIAGETGELFF	TRBV27	TRBD2	TRBJ2-2
CASSFLREVGEKLFF	TRBV27	-	TRBJ1-4
CASSPGAMNAEAFF	TRBV6-5	-	TRBJ1-1
CASSPPPGLPNTGELFF	TRBV18	TRBD2	TRBJ2-2
CASSFSGPSANEQFF	TRBV27	-	TRBJ2-1
CASSFVPGQAYEQYF	TRBV7-9	TRBD1	TRBJ2-7
CASSLSGSAHEQYF	TRBV5-4	TRBD2	TRBJ2-7
CAFQGNGYTF	TRBV30	-	TRBJ1-2
CASSQDSYSGNTIYF	TRBV5-1	-	TRBJ1-3